This entry describes one T cell receptor beta chain. This entry comes from a study of response to subunit inactivated influenza vaccine. Per the germline V gene, CDR1 is SGHTA and CDR2 is FQGNSA. With V trimmed by 6 bases and J by 6 bases, 4 bases remained unmatched. This CDR3 spans 12 amino acids. Via MiXCR, TCRdb re-called the RT-PCR reads, giving one row per CDR3 protein. The sample carries around 470,000 distinct CDR3 sequences, under 8.5% recorded once. V and J are TRBV7-2 and TRBJ1-1; the match to TRBD1 covers 7 bases. The source was PBMCs from blood, collected roughly 24 months after vaccination. This receptor was taken from a man aged 50-75 years who received an inactivated influenza vaccine. This chain's CDR3 is CASRPGTAEAFF. The CDR3 DNA sequence: TGTGCCAGCAGGCCCGGGACAGCTGAAGCTTTCTTT.